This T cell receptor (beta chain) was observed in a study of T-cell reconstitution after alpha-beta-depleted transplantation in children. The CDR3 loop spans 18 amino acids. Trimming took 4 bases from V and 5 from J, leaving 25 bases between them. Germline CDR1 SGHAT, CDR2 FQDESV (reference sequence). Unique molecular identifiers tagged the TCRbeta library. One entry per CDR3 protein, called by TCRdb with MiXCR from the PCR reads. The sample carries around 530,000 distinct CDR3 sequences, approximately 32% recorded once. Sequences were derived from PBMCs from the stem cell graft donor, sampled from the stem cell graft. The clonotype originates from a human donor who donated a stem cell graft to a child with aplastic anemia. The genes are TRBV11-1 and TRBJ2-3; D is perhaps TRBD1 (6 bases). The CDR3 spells CASSSYSGQGKEGDTQYF. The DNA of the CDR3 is TGTGCCAGCAGCTCTTACTCCGGGCAGGGGAAGGAAGGAGATACGCAGTATTTT.